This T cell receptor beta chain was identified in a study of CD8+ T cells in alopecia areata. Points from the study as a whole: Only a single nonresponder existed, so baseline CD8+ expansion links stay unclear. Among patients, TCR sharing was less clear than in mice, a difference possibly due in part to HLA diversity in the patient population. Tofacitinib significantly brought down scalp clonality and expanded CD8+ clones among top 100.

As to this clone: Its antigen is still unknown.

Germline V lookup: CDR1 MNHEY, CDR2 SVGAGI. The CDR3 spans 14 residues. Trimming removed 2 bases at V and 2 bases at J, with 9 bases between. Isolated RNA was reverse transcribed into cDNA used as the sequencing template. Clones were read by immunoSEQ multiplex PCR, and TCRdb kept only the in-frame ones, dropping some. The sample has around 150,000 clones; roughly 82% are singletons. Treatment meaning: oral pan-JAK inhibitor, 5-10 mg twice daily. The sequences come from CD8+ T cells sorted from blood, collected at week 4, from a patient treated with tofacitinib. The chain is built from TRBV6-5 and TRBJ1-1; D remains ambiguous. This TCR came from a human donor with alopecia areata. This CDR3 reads CASSYESVNTEAFF. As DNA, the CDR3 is TGTGCCAGCAGTTACGAGAGCGTAAACACTGAAGCTTTCTTT.